This T cell receptor beta chain is drawn from a study of blood T cell repertoires in COVID-19. Study overall: Italy, Spain and the United States were the sources of the convalescent and acute COVID-19 samples. From T cells, B-cell-depleted T cells, or PBMCs came the material, which was cDNA or gDNA.

Trimming took 5 bases from V and 0 from J, leaving 13 bases between them. CDR1 is SEHNR and CDR2 is FQNEAQ in the germline V gene (reference sequence). This CDR3 has 16 amino acids. In the original processing: Estimates of nucleated cell counts were drawn from the amplification of reference gene primers. Produced via immunoSEQ multiplex PCR; TCRdb's table is partial and in-frame only. V and J calls and clone size are as listed in that table; D and trimming were resolved from the DNA. Of 120,000 or so clones listed, over 75% are singletons. Sequencing used peripheral blood. The TCR was taken from a man aged 50-59 years with acute or convalescent COVID-19. V usage is TRBV7-9 and J usage is TRBJ2-2; D is unclear. CDR3 bases: TGTGCCAGCAGCCGAGCCCGCCAAGCGAACACCGGGGAGCTGTTTTTT. Its translation is CASSRARQANTGELFF.